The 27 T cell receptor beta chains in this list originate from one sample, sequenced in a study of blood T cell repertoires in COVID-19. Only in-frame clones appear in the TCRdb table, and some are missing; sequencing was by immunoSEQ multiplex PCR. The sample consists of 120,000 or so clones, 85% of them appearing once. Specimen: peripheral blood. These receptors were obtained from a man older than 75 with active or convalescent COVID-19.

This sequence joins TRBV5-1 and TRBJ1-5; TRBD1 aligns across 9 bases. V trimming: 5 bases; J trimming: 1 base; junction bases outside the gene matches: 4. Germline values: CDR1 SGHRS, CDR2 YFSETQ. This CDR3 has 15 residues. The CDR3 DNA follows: TGCGCCAGCAGACCGACAGGGGGAAGCAATCAGCCCCAGCATTTT. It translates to CASRPTGGSNQPQHF.

CDR3 in amino acids: CASSLIPSNVGGSYNEQFF. The CDR3 bases are TGTGCCAGCAGCTTAATACCAAGTAACGTCGGGGGCTCCTACAATGAGCAGTTCTTC. V and J are TRBV7-3 and TRBJ2-1, with D possibly TRBD2 on 6 matching bases. Trimming pared 1 base from V and 0 bases from J, leaving 19 bases between. Germline V gene lookup returns CDR1 SGHTA and CDR2 FQGTGA. The CDR3 is 19 amino acids.

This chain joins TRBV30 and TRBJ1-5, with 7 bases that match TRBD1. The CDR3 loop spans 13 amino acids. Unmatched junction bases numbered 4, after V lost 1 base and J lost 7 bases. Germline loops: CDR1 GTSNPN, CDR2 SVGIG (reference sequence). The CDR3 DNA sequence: TGTGCCTGGAGTGGACAGGGTGTGCAGCCCCAGCATTTT. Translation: CAWSGQGVQPQHF.

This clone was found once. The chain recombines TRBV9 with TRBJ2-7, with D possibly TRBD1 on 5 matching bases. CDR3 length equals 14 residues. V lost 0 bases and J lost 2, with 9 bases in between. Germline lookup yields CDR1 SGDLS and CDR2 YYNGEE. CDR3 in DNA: TGTGCCAGCAGCGTAGCTTCAGGGACCTACGAGCAGTACTTC. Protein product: CASSVASGTYEQYF.

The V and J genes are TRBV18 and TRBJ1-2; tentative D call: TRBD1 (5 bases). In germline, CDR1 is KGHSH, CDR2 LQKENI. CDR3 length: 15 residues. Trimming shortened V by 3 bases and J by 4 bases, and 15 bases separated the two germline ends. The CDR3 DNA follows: TGTGCCAGCTCACCCCGACATCAGGGAGGCTATGGCTACACCTTC. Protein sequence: CASSPRHQGGYGYTF.

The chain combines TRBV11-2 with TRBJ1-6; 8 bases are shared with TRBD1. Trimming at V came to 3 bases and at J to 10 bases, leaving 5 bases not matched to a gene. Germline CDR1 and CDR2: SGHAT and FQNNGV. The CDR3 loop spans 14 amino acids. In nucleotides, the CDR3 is TGTGCCAGCAGCTTGGACAGGGTCCGCTCACCCCTCCACTTT. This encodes CASSLDRVRSPLHF.

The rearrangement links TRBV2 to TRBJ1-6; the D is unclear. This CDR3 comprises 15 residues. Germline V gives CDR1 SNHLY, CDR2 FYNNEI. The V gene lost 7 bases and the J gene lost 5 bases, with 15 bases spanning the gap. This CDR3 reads CASTGEGGDNSPLHF. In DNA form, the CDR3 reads TGTGCCAGCACCGGGGAGGGAGGCGATAATTCACCCCTCCACTTT.

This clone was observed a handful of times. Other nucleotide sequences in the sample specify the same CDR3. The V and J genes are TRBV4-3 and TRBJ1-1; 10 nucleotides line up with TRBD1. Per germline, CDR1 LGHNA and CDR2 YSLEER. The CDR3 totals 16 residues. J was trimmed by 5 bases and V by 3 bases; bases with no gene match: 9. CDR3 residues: CASSQAGTGVGTEAFF. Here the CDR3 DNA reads TGCGCCAGCAGCCAGGCTGGGACAGGGGTAGGGACTGAAGCTTTCTTT.

The CDR3: CASSHKRGGETQYF. The CDR3 DNA follows: TGTGCCAGCAGCCACAAGAGGGGGGGGGAGACCCAGTACTTC. The V and J genes are TRBV6-2 or TRBV6-3 and TRBJ2-5, with a possible D match to TRBD2 (7 bases). Per the germline V gene, CDR1 is MNHEY and CDR2 is SVGEGT. The V gene lost 6 bases and the J gene lost 5 bases, with 16 bases spanning the gap. The CDR3 is 14 residues long.

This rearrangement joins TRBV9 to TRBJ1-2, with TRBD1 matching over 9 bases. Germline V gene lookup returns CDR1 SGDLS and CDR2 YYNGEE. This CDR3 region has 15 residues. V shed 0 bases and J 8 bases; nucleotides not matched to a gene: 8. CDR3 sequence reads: CASSVAHRGLLGYTF. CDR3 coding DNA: TGTGCCAGCAGCGTAGCCCACAGGGGGCTCTTAGGCTACACCTTC.

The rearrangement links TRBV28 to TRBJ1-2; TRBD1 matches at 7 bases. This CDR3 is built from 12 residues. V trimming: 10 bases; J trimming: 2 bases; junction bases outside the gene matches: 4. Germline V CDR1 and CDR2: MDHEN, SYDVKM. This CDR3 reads CATPRGNYGYTF. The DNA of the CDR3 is TGTGCCACCCCCAGGGGGAACTATGGCTACACCTTC.

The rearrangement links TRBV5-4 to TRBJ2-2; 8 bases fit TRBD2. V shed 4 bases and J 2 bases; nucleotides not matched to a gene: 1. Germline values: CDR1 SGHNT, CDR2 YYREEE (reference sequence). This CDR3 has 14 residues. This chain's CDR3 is CASSGTRNTGELFF. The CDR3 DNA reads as TGTGCCAGCAGCGGGACTAGAAACACCGGGGAGCTGTTTTTT.

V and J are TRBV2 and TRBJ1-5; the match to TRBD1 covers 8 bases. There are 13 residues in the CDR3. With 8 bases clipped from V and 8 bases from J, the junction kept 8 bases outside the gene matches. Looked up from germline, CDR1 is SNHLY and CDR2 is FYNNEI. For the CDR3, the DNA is TGTGCCAGCGGGCGGACAGGGCCTGAGCCCCAGCATTTT. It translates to CASGRTGPEPQHF.

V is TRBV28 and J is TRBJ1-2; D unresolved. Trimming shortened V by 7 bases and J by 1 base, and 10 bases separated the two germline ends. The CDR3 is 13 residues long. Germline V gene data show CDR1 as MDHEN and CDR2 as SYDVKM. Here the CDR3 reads CASTPSLNYGYTF. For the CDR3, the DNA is TGTGCCAGCACCCCCAGTCTTAACTATGGCTACACCTTC.

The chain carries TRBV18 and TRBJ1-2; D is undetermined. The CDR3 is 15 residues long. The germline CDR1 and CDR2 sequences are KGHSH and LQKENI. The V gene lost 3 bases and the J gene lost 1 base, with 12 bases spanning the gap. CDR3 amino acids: CASSPALEINYGYTF. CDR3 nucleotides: TGTGCCAGCTCACCGGCGCTAGAAATTAACTATGGCTACACCTTC.

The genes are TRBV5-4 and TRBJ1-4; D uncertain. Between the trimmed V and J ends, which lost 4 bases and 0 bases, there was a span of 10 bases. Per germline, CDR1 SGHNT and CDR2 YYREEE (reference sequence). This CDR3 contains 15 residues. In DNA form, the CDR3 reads TGTGCCAGCAGCACCTACCCGGCAACTAATGAAAAACTGTTTTTT. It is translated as CASSTYPATNEKLFF.

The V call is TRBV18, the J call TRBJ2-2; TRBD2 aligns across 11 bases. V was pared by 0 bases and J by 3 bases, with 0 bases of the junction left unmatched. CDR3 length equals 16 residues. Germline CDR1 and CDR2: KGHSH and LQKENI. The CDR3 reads CASSPPGLADTGELFF. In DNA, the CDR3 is TGTGCCAGCTCACCACCGGGACTAGCGGACACCGGGGAGCTGTTTTTT.

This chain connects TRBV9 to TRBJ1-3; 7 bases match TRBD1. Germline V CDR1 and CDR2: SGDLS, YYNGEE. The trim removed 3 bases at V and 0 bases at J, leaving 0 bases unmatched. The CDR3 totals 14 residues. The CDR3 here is CASSDRGSGNTIYF. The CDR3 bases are TGTGCCAGCAGCGACAGGGGCTCTGGAAACACCATATATTTT.

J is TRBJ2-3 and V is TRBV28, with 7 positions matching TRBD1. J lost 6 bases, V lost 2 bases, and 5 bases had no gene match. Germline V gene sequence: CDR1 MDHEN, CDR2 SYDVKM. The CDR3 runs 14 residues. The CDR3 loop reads CASSLSDREDTQYF. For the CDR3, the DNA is TGTGCCAGCAGTTTAAGTGACAGGGAGGATACGCAGTATTTT. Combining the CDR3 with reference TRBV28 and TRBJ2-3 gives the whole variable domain DVKVTQSSRYLVKRTGEKVFLECVQDMDHENMFWYRQDPGLGLRLIYFSYDVKMKEKGDIPEGYSVSREKKERFSLILESASTNQTSMYLCASSLSDREDTQYFGPGTRLTVL.

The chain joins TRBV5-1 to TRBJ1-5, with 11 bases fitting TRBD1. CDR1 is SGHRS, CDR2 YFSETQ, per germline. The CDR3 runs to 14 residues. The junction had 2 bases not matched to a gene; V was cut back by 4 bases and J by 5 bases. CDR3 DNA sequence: TGCGCCAGCAGCCCGGACAGGGGGCATCAGCCCCAGCATTTT. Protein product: CASSPDRGHQPQHF.

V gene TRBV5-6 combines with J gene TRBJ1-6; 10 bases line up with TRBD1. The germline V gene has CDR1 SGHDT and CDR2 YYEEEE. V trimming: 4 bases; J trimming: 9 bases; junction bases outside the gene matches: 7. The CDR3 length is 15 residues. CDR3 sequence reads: CASSTGQGGGSPLHF. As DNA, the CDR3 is TGTGCCAGCAGCACCGGACAGGGGGGTGGTTCACCCCTCCACTTT.

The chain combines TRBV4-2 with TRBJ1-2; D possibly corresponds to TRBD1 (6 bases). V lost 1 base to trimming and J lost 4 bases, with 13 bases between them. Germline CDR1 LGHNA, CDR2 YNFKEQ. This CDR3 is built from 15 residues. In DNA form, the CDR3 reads TGTGCCAGCAGCCAAGGAGGCAGGGGCCCCTATGGCTACACCTTC. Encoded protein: CASSQGGRGPYGYTF.

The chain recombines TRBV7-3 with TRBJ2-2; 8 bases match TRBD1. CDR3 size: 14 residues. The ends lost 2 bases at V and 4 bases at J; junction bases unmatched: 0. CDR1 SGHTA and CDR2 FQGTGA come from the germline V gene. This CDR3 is CASSLDRGTGELFF. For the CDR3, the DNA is TGTGCCAGCAGCTTAGACAGGGGCACCGGGGAGCTGTTTTTT.

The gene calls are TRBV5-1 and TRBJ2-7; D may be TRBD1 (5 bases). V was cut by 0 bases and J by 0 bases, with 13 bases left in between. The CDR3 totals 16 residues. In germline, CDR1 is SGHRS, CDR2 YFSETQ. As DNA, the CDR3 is TGCGCCAGCAGCTTGGGGACACCAGACAGCTCCTACGAGCAGTACTTC. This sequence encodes CASSLGTPDSSYEQYF.

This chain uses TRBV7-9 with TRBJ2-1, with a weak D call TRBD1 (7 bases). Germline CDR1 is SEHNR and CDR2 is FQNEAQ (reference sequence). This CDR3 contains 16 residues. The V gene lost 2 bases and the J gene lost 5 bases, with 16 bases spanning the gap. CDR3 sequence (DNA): TGTGCCAGCAGCTTATTGGCAGGGGGAGGAAACAATGAGCAGTTCTTC. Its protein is CASSLLAGGGNNEQFF.

The CDR3 reads CASSATGTGNQPQHF. In DNA form, the CDR3 reads TGTGCCAGCAGCGCGACCGGGACAGGGAACCAGCCCCAGCATTTT. V usage is TRBV9 and J usage is TRBJ1-5; 9 nucleotides align to TRBD1. The germline CDR1 and CDR2 sequences are SGDLS and YYNGEE. Trimming at V came to 3 bases and at J to 7 bases, leaving 8 bases not matched to a gene. The CDR3 has 15 residues.

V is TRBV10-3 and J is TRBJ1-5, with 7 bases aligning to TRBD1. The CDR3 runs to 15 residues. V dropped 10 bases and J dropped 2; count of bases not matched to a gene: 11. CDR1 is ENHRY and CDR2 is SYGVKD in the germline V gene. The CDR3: CATHNTGTGNQPQHF. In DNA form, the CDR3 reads TGTGCCACCCACAATACCGGGACAGGCAATCAGCCCCAGCATTTT.